This T cell receptor beta chain originates from a study of blood T cells in healthy people across ages. At the level of the study: Capture by template switching was about one barcoded beta molecule per two T cells.

Whole-study findings and limits: Naive CD4+ cells and diversity were both higher in long-lived donors than in aged donors.

Alongside a J-beta primer mix, a sample-barcoded 5' primer served in a second PCR lasting roughly 6 to 12 cycles. TCRdb fed the 5' RACE reads into MiXCR, producing one record per CDR3 protein. The sample has 1,500,000 or so distinct CDR3 sequences; 59% are singletons. In regard to this clonotype: Its antigen is undetermined.

Germline V gene sequence: CDR1 DFQATT, CDR2 SNEGSKA (reference sequence). V was clipped by 0 bases and J by 2 bases; unmatched bases: 9. CDR3 size: 18 residues. The origin of this receptor is a man between 18 and 35 years old in good health. V and J are TRBV20-1 and TRBJ2-6; 8 bases map to TRBD2. Sequencing was carried out using blood. The CDR3 region has the DNA TGCAGTGCTAGAGATGAAGGCGGGGGGCTTACTGGGGCCAACGTCCTGACTTTC. Amino acid sequence: CSARDEGGGLTGANVLTF.